A single sample gave rise to the 26 T cell receptor beta chains below, sequenced in a study of cytomegalovirus exposure and HLA in healthy donors. The PCR contained 60 Vbeta and 13 Jbeta primers. Measured with immunoSEQ multiplex PCR; TCRdb has only the in-frame clones, and not every one. The table includes around 150,000 clones, approximately 80% detected once. What was sequenced was PBMCs. These receptors were collected from a man aged 25 to 40 in good health and CMV-seropositive.

The chain combines TRBV9 with TRBJ1-3; unclear D gene. V was clipped by 4 bases and J by 2 bases, with 13 bases between them. In germline, CDR1 is SGDLS, CDR2 YYNGEE. This CDR3 comprises 15 residues. This chain's CDR3 is CASSPLNEAGNTIYF. As DNA, the CDR3 is TGTGCCAGCAGCCCTTTAAATGAGGCTGGAAACACCATATATTTT.

The rearrangement links TRBV11-2 to TRBJ2-4, with TRBD1 matching over 8 bases. This CDR3 has 16 residues. With 4 bases clipped from V and 3 bases from J, the junction kept 8 bases outside the gene matches. Germline CDR1 is SGHAT and CDR2 is FQNNGV. CDR3 residues: CASSSRRQGYKNIQYF. In DNA, the CDR3 is TGTGCCAGCAGCTCCAGAAGACAGGGGTACAAAAACATTCAGTACTTC.

There are a few counts of this clone. The J gene is TRBJ2-3, the V gene TRBV11-2; D call uncertain. This CDR3 is 14 amino acids long. Germline CDR1 SGHAT, CDR2 FQNNGV. V gave up 2 bases and J gave up 3 bases, with 9 bases separating them. CDR3 in amino acids: CASSLSPATDTQYF. The CDR3 DNA is TGTGCCAGCAGCTTATCTCCCGCGACAGATACGCAGTATTTT.

The chain is built from TRBV4-1 and TRBJ2-1; TRBD2 aligns across 12 bases. Per the germline V gene, CDR1 is MGHRA and CDR2 is YSYEKL. Germline trimming cut 4 bases from V and 0 bases from J; bases unmatched to any gene: 1. The CDR3 has 16 residues. The CDR3 loop is CASSRTSGTSYNEQFF. Here the CDR3 DNA reads TGCGCCAGCAGCCGGACTAGCGGGACCTCCTACAATGAGCAGTTCTTC.

This sequence joins TRBV19 and TRBJ2-7; 12 bases align to TRBD2. This CDR3 comprises 15 residues. The junction had 12 bases not matched to a gene; V was cut back by 9 bases and J by 6 bases. Germline CDR1 reads LNHDA; CDR2 reads SQIVND (reference sequence). The CDR3 loop is CASRTGLAGIGEQYF. Here the CDR3 DNA reads TGTGCCAGCAGAACCGGACTAGCGGGAATCGGCGAGCAGTACTTC.

About this clone itself: One end of the junction does not line up with germline, which may come from a read error. The chain recombines TRBV7-9 with TRBJ2-5; weak D call: TRBD1 (5 bases). CDR3 length: 13 amino acids. Germline V gives CDR1 SEHNR, CDR2 FQNEAQ (reference sequence). The CDR3 DNA reads as TGTTCCAGCAGCTACCGACAGCAAGAGACCCAGTACTTC. Residues: CSSSYRQQETQYF.

This chain connects TRBV11-2 to TRBJ2-7, with 10 nucleotides matching TRBD1. The CDR3 is made up of 14 amino acids. Losses at the gene ends were 4 bases for V and 2 bases for J; bases not matched to a gene: 2. Germline lookup yields CDR1 SGHAT and CDR2 FQNNGV. The CDR3 DNA sequence: TGTGCCAGCAGCTCTGGGACAGGGGCCTACGAGCAGTACTTC. Amino acids: CASSSGTGAYEQYF.

With regard to this clone: The sample holds other DNA sequences that translate to the same CDR3. The V and J genes are TRBV7-9 and TRBJ2-7; D gene unclear. V lost 4 bases, J lost 0 bases, and 7 bases lay in between. Germline-derived CDR1 and CDR2 are SEHNR and FQNEAQ (reference sequence). The CDR3 is made up of 13 amino acids. The CDR3 DNA reads as TGTGCCAGCAGCTCGACGGGCTCCTACGAGCAGTACTTC. Encoded protein: CASSSTGSYEQYF.

The rearrangement joins TRBV7-2 to TRBJ2-5; maybe TRBD2 (6 bases). The CDR3 is 14 amino acids. V gave up 5 bases and J gave up 4 bases, with 14 bases separating them. Germline assignment: CDR1 SGHTA and CDR2 FQGNSA. CDR3 protein: CASSAQTGRETQYF. DNA for the CDR3: TGTGCCAGCAGCGCCCAGACCGGGAGAGAGACCCAGTACTTC.

The chain joins TRBV4-1 to TRBJ2-2; D unclear. Trimming removed 2 bases at V and 6 bases at J, with 4 bases between. The CDR3 runs to 12 residues. Germline lookup yields CDR1 MGHRA and CDR2 YSYEKL. CDR3 DNA sequence: TGCGCCAGCAGCCAACAGGCCGGGGAGCTGTTTTTT. Its translation: CASSQQAGELFF.

The chain is built from TRBV7-9 and TRBJ2-1, with 8 bases identical to TRBD2. Trimming cost V 8 bases and J 9 bases; bases outside gene matches: 12. The CDR3 loop spans 14 amino acids. Germline V gene data show CDR1 as SEHNR and CDR2 as FQNEAQ (reference sequence). This CDR3 is CASAGLAEGLEQFF. CDR3 nucleotide sequence: TGTGCCAGCGCCGGACTAGCTGAAGGACTTGAGCAGTTCTTC.

This clone was picked up one time. The CDR3, as DNA: TGTGCCAGCAGCAGGCCGGGACAGAACACCGGGGAGCTGTTTTTT. This codes for CASSRPGQNTGELFF. This rearrangement joins TRBV5-6 to TRBJ2-2; possible D gene TRBD1, 6 bases. V was cut by 4 bases and J by 1 base, with 11 bases left in between. The CDR3 is 15 residues long. CDR1 is SGHDT, CDR2 YYEEEE, per germline.

In nucleotides, the CDR3 is TGTGCCAGCAGTTTAGGGACAGTGGATCTAGCCAAAAACATTCAGTACTTC. Translated, it gives CASSLGTVDLAKNIQYF. The chain is built from TRBV28 and TRBJ2-4; TRBD1 matches 7 bases. The CDR3 contains 17 residues. Per the germline V gene, CDR1 is MDHEN and CDR2 is SYDVKM. V lost 2 bases, J lost 0 bases, and 7 bases stayed unmatched.

Concerning this clone itself: At one of its ends the junction is not consistent with the germline gene, which may arise from a read error. The V gene is TRBV14, the J gene TRBJ2-5, with D possibly matching TRBD2 (6 bases). Germline-derived CDR1 and CDR2 are SGHDN and FVKESK. The CDR3 length is 12 residues. CDR3 sequence: CASSQDAGYPNF. The CDR3 region has the DNA TGTGCCAGCAGCCAAGATGCGGGATATCCAAACTTC.

The genes are TRBV6-1 and TRBJ2-7; maybe TRBD2 (6 bases). CDR1 MNHNS and CDR2 SASEGT come from the germline V gene. The CDR3 runs to 13 residues. The ends were cut back, 4 bases at V and 3 bases at J, with 10 bases in the middle. The CDR3 spells CASSAWTNYEQYF. CDR3 DNA sequence: TGTGCCAGCAGTGCCTGGACTAACTACGAGCAGTACTTC.

Details on this clone: At one of its ends the junction is not consistent with the germline gene, which may arise from a read error. The rearrangement joins TRBV7-9 to TRBJ2-7; TRBD2 aligns across 7 bases. CDR3 size: 13 residues. CDR1 and CDR2 (germline): SEHNR, FQNEAQ (reference sequence). This chain's CDR3 is CSSSRLGLVEQYF. For the CDR3, the DNA is TGTTCCAGCAGCCGCCTTGGACTAGTCGAGCAGTACTTC. The entire variable domain, with the rest obtained from reference TRBV7-9 and TRBJ2-7, is as follows: DTGVSQNPRHKITKRGQNVTFRCDPISEHNRLYWYRQTLGQGPEFLTYFQNEAQLEKSRLLSDRFSAERPKGSFSTLEIQRTEQGDSAMYLCSSSRLGLVEQYFGPGTRLTVT.

With regard to this clone: Because the CDR3's place on the DNA is in doubt, the DNA is left out and the CDR3 is given as listed by TCRdb. The chain carries TRBV7-8 and TRBJ1-2; the listed D gene, TRBD1, was not tested against the DNA. Looked up from germline, CDR1 is SGHVS and CDR2 is FQNEAQ. The CDR3 spans 12 residues, counting both ends. The CDR3 protein is CASSLVGTGITF.

V usage is TRBV7-2 and J usage is TRBJ1-1; D uncertain. Trimming left V 0 bases short and J 2 bases short, with 4 bases between. In germline, CDR1 is SGHTA, CDR2 FQGNSA. The CDR3 is 13 amino acids. The CDR3 region is CASSLAANTEAFF. In nucleotides, the CDR3 is TGTGCCAGCAGCTTAGCGGCCAACACTGAAGCTTTCTTT.

This clone was detected a few times. CDR3 sequence reads: CASRRREGRTGELFF. The CDR3 coding sequence is TGTGCCAGTAGGAGGCGGGAGGGCCGCACCGGGGAGCTGTTTTTT. V and J are TRBV28 and TRBJ2-2; 9 bases are a match to TRBD2. The CDR3 has 15 amino acids. V gave up 9 bases and J gave up 4 bases; unmatched junction bases: 9. Germline lookup yields CDR1 MDHEN and CDR2 SYDVKM.

The V and J genes are TRBV6-4 and TRBJ2-1; 10 nucleotides match TRBD2. Per the germline V gene, CDR1 is MRHNA and CDR2 is SNTAGT. Trimming took 3 bases from V and 5 from J; bases not matched to a gene: 4. The CDR3 covers 15 residues. Here the CDR3 reads CASSEKRGGHNEQFF. The CDR3 DNA sequence: TGTGCCAGCAGTGAGAAGCGGGGGGGCCACAATGAGCAGTTCTTC.

The chain links TRBV12-5 to TRBJ2-3, with D possibly TRBD1 on 6 matching bases. CDR3 length: 13 amino acids. Germline CDR1 reads LGHNT; CDR2 reads FRNRAP. Trimming shortened V by 8 bases and J by 2 bases, and 11 bases separated the two germline ends. The CDR3: CASNRVDTDTQYF. Here the CDR3 DNA reads TGTGCTAGTAACAGGGTGGACACAGATACGCAGTATTTT.

This chain uses TRBV5-6 with TRBJ2-1; D is possibly TRBD2 (7 bases). The CDR3 is 17 residues long. In germline, CDR1 is SGHDT, CDR2 YYEEEE. Trimming removed 3 bases from V and 7 bases from J, with 23 bases in between. The CDR3 spells CASSSLLGAGAGNEQFF. CDR3 bases: TGTGCCAGCAGCTCCCTCCTTGGCGCGGGGGCAGGGAATGAGCAGTTCTTC.

CDR3 sequence reads: CASRADVAKGPQHF. The CDR3 bases are TGCGCCAGCAGAGCCGACGTAGCCAAAGGGCCCCAGCATTTT. J is TRBJ1-5 and V is TRBV5-1; D is unresolved. This CDR3 has 14 residues. Trimming shortened V by 5 bases and J by 9 bases, and 18 bases separated the two germline ends. Germline V gene lookup returns CDR1 SGHRS and CDR2 YFSETQ.

The V call is TRBV9, the J call TRBJ1-2; D is perhaps TRBD1 (5 bases). The germline gives CDR1 SGDLS, CDR2 YYNGEE. The CDR3 is 14 amino acids. V was cut by 6 bases and J by 2 bases, with 14 bases left in between. CDR3 coding DNA: TGTGCCAGCACCCCCCAGGACACCAACTATGGCTACACCTTC. Translation gives CASTPQDTNYGYTF. Full variable domain (missing parts from reference TRBV9 and TRBJ1-2): DSGVTQTPKHLITATGQRVTLRCSPRSGDLSVYWYQQSLDQGLQFLIQYYNGEERAKGNILERFSAQQFPDLHSELNLSSLELGDSALYFCASTPQDTNYGYTFGSGTRLTVV.

As DNA, the CDR3 is TGTGCCAGCAGTTTACAGGGCGCCACCATATATTTT. It encodes CASSLQGATIYF. The rearrangement joins TRBV28 to TRBJ1-3; D perhaps matches TRBD1 (5 bases). From germline, CDR1 is MDHEN and CDR2 SYDVKM. There are 12 residues in the CDR3. Trimming left V 2 bases short and J 9 bases short, with 8 bases between.

The V and J genes are TRBV5-8 and TRBJ1-2, with 10 bases matching TRBD1. CDR1 SGHTS and CDR2 YDEGEE come from the germline V gene. This CDR3 spans 12 amino acids. V gave up 0 bases and J gave up 13 bases; unmatched junction bases: 3. CDR3 sequence (DNA): TGTGCCAGCAGCTTGGGGACAGGGGGTCCCACCTTC. Protein sequence: CASSLGTGGPTF. The full variable domain, rest sourced from reference TRBV5-8 and TRBJ1-2, is EAGVTQSPTHLIKTRGQQATLRCSPISGHTSVYWYQQALGLGLQFLLWYDEGEERNRGNFPPRFSGRQFPNYSSELNVNALELEDSALYLCASSLGTGGPTFGSGTRLTVV.